Presented here are 20 T cell receptor beta chains from one specimen sequenced in a study of blood T cell dynamics during melanoma immunotherapy (dated by TCRdb to 2020 to 2021). Library method: the immunoSEQ multiplex PCR assay. Sourced from immuneACCESS, this table was stored by TCRdb with only in-frame sequences that have V and J called. A share of the clones is absent; for the studies checked, an unresolved V gene accounts for under half, and the remainder has no known explanation. The table for this sample lists 10,000 to 12,000 clones; nearly 90% of them were counted only once. The ten largest clones take up around 6.3% of the sample. The intended sense of this specimen's time point label: week 3, after first cycle of checkpoint inhibitor. This material consisted of blood, taken from a patient treated with checkpoint blockade. The source is a human donor with melanoma.

The chain joins TRBV7-2 to TRBJ1-2, with a possible D match to TRBD1 (5 bases). This CDR3 has 14 amino acids. CDR1 is SGHTA and CDR2 is FQGNSA in the germline V gene. Trimming removed 1 base from V and 10 bases from J, with 16 bases in between. The CDR3 region is CASSLGYLGQTYTF. The CDR3 DNA reads as TGTGCCAGCAGCTTAGGGTACCTGGGGCAGACCTACACCTTC.

The CDR3 nucleotides read TGTGCCAGCAGTTTGTCGGCTCCCAATGAGCAGTTCTTC. Translating it yields CASSLSAPNEQFF. V usage is TRBV27 and J usage is TRBJ2-1; D unclear. This CDR3 is built from 13 residues. Germline assignment: CDR1 MNHEY and CDR2 SMNVEV (reference sequence). The germline V and J ends were trimmed by 3 bases and 6 bases, with 9 bases remaining between them.

The chain joins TRBV5-1 to TRBJ2-2, with D tentatively TRBD2 (6 bases). Germline V CDR1 and CDR2: SGHRS, YFSETQ. The CDR3 is 14 amino acids. Trimming took 4 bases from V and 2 from J, leaving 9 bases between them. The CDR3 coding sequence is TGCGCCAGCAGCACTGGACTAAACACCGGGGAGCTGTTTTTT. Its protein product is CASSTGLNTGELFF.

The genes are TRBV7-8 and TRBJ2-3; 9 bases match TRBD2. The CDR3 totals 18 residues. V lost 5 bases to trimming and J lost 0 bases; unmatched junction nucleotides: 12. Germline V gene data show CDR1 as SGHVS and CDR2 as FQNEAQ. CDR3 DNA sequence: TGTGCCAGCAGCCCAGAGCATGCGGGGGGGCCTAGCACAGATACGCAGTATTTT. It yields the protein CASSPEHAGGPSTDTQYF.

The sample holds one count of this clone. J is TRBJ1-5 and V is TRBV7-9, with D uncertain. From germline, CDR1 is SEHNR and CDR2 FQNEAQ (reference sequence). V was pared by 5 bases and J by 0 bases, with 14 bases between. This CDR3 comprises 16 residues. CDR3 in DNA: TGTGCCAGCAGCCTAACCCGGACGGATAGCAATCAGCCCCAGCATTTT. As protein: CASSLTRTDSNQPQHF.

The rearrangement uses TRBV30 and TRBJ1-2; D perhaps matches TRBD1 (5 bases). This CDR3 has 14 amino acids. CDR1 is GTSNPN and CDR2 is SVGIG in the germline V gene (reference sequence). The V and J ends lost 3 bases and 8 bases respectively, with 19 bases between them. The CDR3 protein is CAWSIYLGGEGYTF. CDR3 DNA: TGTGCCTGGAGCATTTATCTAGGAGGGGAAGGCTACACCTTC.

This chain uses TRBV7-6 with TRBJ2-4; a possible D gene is TRBD1 (6 bases). CDR3 length equals 17 residues. Germline CDR1 SGHVS, CDR2 FNYEAQ. V shed 5 bases and J shed 0 bases, with 17 bases lying between them. CDR3 bases: TGTGCCAGCAGCCGGCTGGGGACAAATAAAGCCAAAAACATTCAGTACTTC. It codes for CASSRLGTNKAKNIQYF.

This chain's CDR3 is CASSYGKDSGSPLHF. CDR3 in DNA: TGTGCCAGTAGTTATGGGAAGGACAGCGGTTCACCCCTCCACTTT. The V and J genes are TRBV19 and TRBJ1-6, with a tentative D call TRBD1 (6 bases). V was cut by 5 bases and J by 9 bases, with 17 bases left in between. This CDR3 comprises 15 residues. CDR1 LNHDA and CDR2 SQIVND come from the germline V gene (reference sequence).

The chain employs TRBV11-2 and TRBJ1-2; no firm D call. The germline V gene has CDR1 SGHAT and CDR2 FQNNGV. The V end was cut by 0 bases, the J end by 5 bases, with 10 bases between. This CDR3 comprises 14 residues. This CDR3 reads CASSLESVSYGYTF. In DNA form, the CDR3 reads TGTGCCAGCAGCTTAGAGTCGGTCAGTTATGGCTACACCTTC.

V usage is TRBV6-1 and J usage is TRBJ2-1, with 9 positions matching TRBD1. With V trimmed by 2 bases and J by 3 bases, 8 bases remained unmatched. The germline V gene encodes CDR1 MNHNS and CDR2 SASEGT. This CDR3 is 17 amino acids long. The CDR3 DNA reads as TGTGCCAGCAGTGAAAGTGGGACAGGGTTTGGCTACAATGAGCAGTTCTTC. Residues: CASSESGTGFGYNEQFF.

The J gene is TRBJ2-5, the V gene TRBV19, with 11 bases identical to TRBD1. The CDR3 length is 15 residues. The V and J ends lost 4 bases and 1 base, in that order; junction bases with no gene match: 2. The germline V gene encodes CDR1 LNHDA and CDR2 SQIVND (reference sequence). The CDR3 reads CASSTGTGGQETQYF. In DNA, the CDR3 is TGTGCCAGTAGTACAGGGACAGGGGGCCAAGAGACCCAGTACTTC.

The chain combines TRBV6-5 with TRBJ2-7; no clear D gene. Trimming left V 0 bases short and J 2 bases short, with 8 bases between. In germline, CDR1 is MNHEY, CDR2 SVGAGI. The CDR3 contains 14 residues. The CDR3 DNA reads TGTGCCAGCAGTTACTCGAGAGTGGCCTACGAGCAGTACTTC. It yields the protein CASSYSRVAYEQYF.

The J gene is TRBJ1-5, the V gene TRBV5-1; possible D gene TRBD1, 6 bases. Germline V CDR1 and CDR2: SGHRS, YFSETQ. The ends were cut back, 4 bases at V and 0 bases at J, with 11 bases in the middle. CDR3 length: 15 residues. CDR3: CASSLGGDSNQPQHF. DNA for the CDR3: TGCGCCAGCAGCCTAGGGGGGGATAGCAATCAGCCCCAGCATTTT.

A single count supports this clone. This sequence joins TRBV7-2 and TRBJ2-5, with D hard to call. The CDR3 runs 16 residues. V lost 2 bases and J lost 2, with 15 bases in between. CDR1 and CDR2 (germline): SGHTA, FQGNSA. In nucleotides, the CDR3 is TGTGCCAGCAGCTTAAATCGGGCAGGAAATCAAGAGACCCAGTACTTC. Its protein is CASSLNRAGNQETQYF.

The chain carries TRBV30 and TRBJ1-2; D uncertain. The V end was cut by 2 bases, the J end by 3 bases, with 10 bases between. Germline lookup yields CDR1 GTSNPN and CDR2 SVGIG (reference sequence). This CDR3 comprises 13 residues. DNA for the CDR3: TGTGCCTGGAGTAAGGGCAGCTACTATGGCTACACCTTC. It translates to CAWSKGSYYGYTF.

By share, this clone counts as medium-sized (0.01 to 0.1%). The chain uses TRBV28 and TRBJ1-5; no definite D call. The V end lost 4 bases, the J end lost 7 bases, and 8 bases lay between the germline ends. The CDR3 has 12 amino acids. CDR1 is MDHEN, CDR2 SYDVKM, per germline. The CDR3 loop reads CASSSPGQPQHF. The CDR3 DNA is TGTGCCAGCAGTTCCCCCGGACAGCCCCAGCATTTT.

The chain recombines TRBV7-6 with TRBJ1-2, with D possibly matching TRBD1 (5 bases). V was shortened by 2 bases and J by 4 bases, with 14 bases between the two germline ends. Germline V gene sequence: CDR1 SGHVS, CDR2 FNYEAQ. The length of the CDR3 is 15 residues. This CDR3 is CASSLSQGGSYGYTF. CDR3 nucleotides: TGTGCCAGCAGCTTATCTCAGGGTGGATCCTATGGCTACACCTTC. Full variable domain (rest looked up from reference TRBV7-6 and TRBJ1-2): GAGVSQSPRYKVTKRGQDVALRCDPISGHVSLYWYRQALGQGPEFLTYFNYEAQQDKSGLPNDRFSAERPEGSISTLTIQRTEQRDSAMYRCASSLSQGGSYGYTFGSGTRLTVV.

To note about this clone: At one boundary the junction diverges from the germline segment, which might be a read error. V gene TRBV6-1 combines with J gene TRBJ2-7, with 14 bases identical to TRBD2. CDR3 size: 16 residues. The germline gives CDR1 MNHNS, CDR2 SASEGT. The CDR3 bases are TGTGCCATCAGTGCCGGGACTAGCGGGGGACTCTACGAGCAGTACTTC. This gives the protein CAISAGTSGGLYEQYF.

This CDR3 is CASSVGEGPGNTIYF. The CDR3 region has the DNA TGTGCCAGCAGCGTAGGGGAAGGCCCTGGAAACACCATATATTTT. This chain uses TRBV9 with TRBJ1-3; D gene unclear. Germline V CDR1 and CDR2: SGDLS, YYNGEE. Between the trimmed V and J ends, which lost 0 bases and 2 bases, there was a span of 9 bases. The CDR3 totals 15 residues.

The chain links TRBV5-8 to TRBJ1-6; tentatively, D is TRBD1 (5 bases). This CDR3 contains 14 residues. Germline values: CDR1 SGHTS, CDR2 YDEGEE. Trimming took off 4 bases at V and 7 bases at J, with 12 bases between the two ends. CDR3 sequence: CASSIRVGNSPLHF. In DNA form, the CDR3 reads TGTGCCAGCAGCATCAGGGTAGGGAATTCACCCCTCCACTTT.